This record covers a single T cell receptor beta chain. This specimen belongs to a study of T cell repertoires in ileal Crohn's disease. About the research overall: Patients had a median approximately 8-year disease duration, and approximately 36% were active smokers. From the surgical specimen's inflamed ileum, biopsies were taken as M0.

The table came from immunoSEQ multiplex PCR; TCRdb's copy has only in-frame clones and leaves some out. The sample includes roughly 15,000 clones, 75% to 80% of them seen just once. Time point given: inflamed ileum from the surgical specimen. V gave up 5 bases and J gave up 2 bases; unmatched junction bases: 5. Germline CDR1 reads MDHEN; CDR2 reads SYDVKM. The CDR3 is made up of 15 amino acids. V and J are TRBV28 and TRBJ2-7; the match to TRBD1 covers 11 bases. The sequence derives from an adult with Crohn's disease. Sequencing input: ileal tissue. Here the CDR3 reads CASSPEGQGAYEQYF. The CDR3 DNA is TGTGCCAGCAGTCCAGAGGGACAGGGGGCCTACGAGCAGTACTTC.